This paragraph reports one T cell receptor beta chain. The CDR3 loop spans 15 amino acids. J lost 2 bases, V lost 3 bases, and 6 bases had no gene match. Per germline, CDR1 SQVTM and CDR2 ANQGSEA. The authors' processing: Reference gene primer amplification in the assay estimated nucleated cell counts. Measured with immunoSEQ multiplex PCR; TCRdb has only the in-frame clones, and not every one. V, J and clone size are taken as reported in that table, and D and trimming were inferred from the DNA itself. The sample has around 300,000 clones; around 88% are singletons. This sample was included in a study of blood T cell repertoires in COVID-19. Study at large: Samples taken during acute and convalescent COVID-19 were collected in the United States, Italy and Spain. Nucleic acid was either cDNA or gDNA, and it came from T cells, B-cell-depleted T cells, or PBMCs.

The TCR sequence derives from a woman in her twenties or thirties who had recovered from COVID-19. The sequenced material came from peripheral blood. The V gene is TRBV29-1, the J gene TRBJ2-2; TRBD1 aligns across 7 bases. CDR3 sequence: CSVDSRGTNTGELFF. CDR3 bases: TGCAGCGTTGATTCCAGGGGGACAAACACCGGGGAGCTGTTTTTT.